The 31 T cell receptor beta chains below come from one sample, sequenced in a study of shared clonotypes between healthy human individuals. Measured with immunoSEQ multiplex PCR; TCRdb has only the in-frame clones, and not every one. This sample has more than 450,000 clones, with about four fifths found just once. The sequenced sample consisted of PBMCs. Every receptor here comes from a woman in her thirties or forties in good health. Some clones in this sample may be carry-over from other donors' samples.

The chain joins TRBV21-1 to TRBJ2-1. TRBV21-1 is a known pseudogene. This CDR3 spans 17 amino acids. CDR3 sequence reads: CASSGFGAGPTGNEQFF. In nucleotides, the CDR3 is TGTGCCAGCAGCGGCTTCGGGGCCGGACCCACGGGCAATGAGCAGTTCTTC.

This clone was counted once. The rearrangement joins TRBV25-1 to TRBJ2-6, with TRBD1 as a possible D gene (5 bases). CDR1 MGHDK and CDR2 SYGVNS come from the germline V gene. V shed 5 bases and J shed 5 bases, with 19 bases lying between them. CDR3 length: 17 residues. CDR3 protein: CASSHYAGQSRANVLTF. CDR3 nucleotides: TGTGCCAGCAGTCATTACGCTGGACAAAGTCGGGCCAACGTCCTGACTTTC.

The chain carries TRBV11-2 and TRBJ1-5; no clear D gene. Trimming took 3 bases from V and 7 from J, leaving 10 bases between them. Germline V gives CDR1 SGHAT, CDR2 FQNNGV. CDR3 length: 13 residues. CDR3 DNA: TGTGCCAGCAGCTTCCACTCGGGGCAGCCCCAGCATTTT. Its translation: CASSFHSGQPQHF. The variable domain in full, with the rest retrieved from reference TRBV11-2 and TRBJ1-5, is EAGVAQSPRYKIIEKRQSVAFWCNPISGHATLYWYQQILGQGPKLLIQFQNNGVVDDSQLPKDRFSAERLKGVDSTLKIQPAKLEDSAVYLCASSFHSGQPQHFGDGTRLSIL.

The chain has TRBV5-1 and TRBJ2-1; a weak D match, TRBD2 (6 bases). This CDR3 region has 15 residues. CDR1 SGHRS and CDR2 YFSETQ come from the germline V gene. V lost 0 bases and J 4 bases, leaving 11 bases between the germline ends. CDR3 sequence: CASSLDGGDYNEQFF. As DNA, the CDR3 is TGCGCCAGCAGCTTGGATGGAGGGGATTACAATGAGCAGTTCTTC.

A few counts support this clone. This rearrangement joins TRBV28 to TRBJ2-7; D is unresolved. Germline lookup yields CDR1 MDHEN and CDR2 SYDVKM. The length of the CDR3 is 15 residues. Trimming pared 2 bases from V and 3 bases from J, leaving 14 bases between. CDR3 amino acids: CASSLASARNYEQYF. CDR3 DNA sequence: TGTGCCAGCAGTTTAGCTTCGGCCAGGAACTACGAGCAGTACTTC.

The V gene is TRBV28, the J gene TRBJ2-1, with 10 bases fitting TRBD2. Germline CDR1 is MDHEN and CDR2 is SYDVKM. There are 16 residues in the CDR3. Trimming removed 2 bases from V and 2 bases from J; junction bases left unmatched: 3. CDR3 sequence: CASSLGLAGAYNEQFF. CDR3 DNA: TGTGCCAGCAGTTTAGGTCTAGCGGGGGCCTACAATGAGCAGTTCTTC.

This chain joins TRBV6-5 and TRBJ2-7; D unclear. CDR1 MNHEY and CDR2 SVGAGI come from the germline V gene. CDR3 length: 15 residues. V was shortened by 6 bases and J by 4 bases, with 19 bases between the two germline ends. The CDR3 DNA is TGTGCCAGCAGCGACCGGGTCCGTGCTAGGTACGAGCAGTACTTC. Amino acids: CASSDRVRARYEQYF.

V gene TRBV4-2 combines with J gene TRBJ2-7; D may match TRBD1 or TRBD2 (5 bases each). The CDR3 sequence is 15 residues long. Trimming took 0 bases from V and 0 from J, leaving 9 bases between them. Germline V gene lookup returns CDR1 LGHNA and CDR2 YNFKEQ. The CDR3 region is CASSQEGPSSYEQYF. CDR3 in DNA: TGTGCCAGCAGCCAAGAGGGACCTAGCTCCTACGAGCAGTACTTC.

This chain uses TRBV5-4 with TRBJ2-5, with D tentatively TRBD2 (7 bases). Trimming removed 4 bases from V and 1 base from J, with 14 bases in between. CDR1 SGHNT and CDR2 YYREEE come from the germline V gene (reference sequence). This CDR3 contains 15 residues. The CDR3 sequence: CASSLGRGAQETQYF. CDR3 bases: TGTGCCAGCAGCCTGGGTCGGGGGGCCCAAGAGACCCAGTACTTC.

The chain combines TRBV7-2 with TRBJ2-1; a weak D match, TRBD2 (5 bases). Trimming pared 1 base from V and 9 bases from J, leaving 10 bases between. CDR1 is SGHTA and CDR2 is FQGNSA in the germline V gene. This CDR3 has 13 residues. The CDR3 loop reads CASSLGRGSEQFF. The CDR3 nucleotides read TGTGCCAGCAGCTTAGGGAGAGGGAGTGAGCAGTTCTTC.

V usage is TRBV9 and J usage is TRBJ2-7; 8 nucleotides agree with TRBD2. Germline loops: CDR1 SGDLS, CDR2 YYNGEE. The CDR3 is 14 amino acids. The J segment lost 5 bases and the V segment lost 1 base, leaving 5 bases of the junction unmatched. The CDR3 spells CASSVSGLAHEQYF. The CDR3 region has the DNA TGTGCCAGCAGCGTATCAGGACTAGCCCACGAGCAGTACTTC.

The chain has TRBV10-3 and TRBJ2-5; D tentatively reads TRBD1 or TRBD2 (5 bases each). The V and J ends lost 10 bases and 5 bases respectively, with 17 bases between them. CDR3 length: 13 amino acids. Per germline, CDR1 ENHRY and CDR2 SYGVKD. The CDR3 region has the DNA TGTGCCACCAATCGGGACCGCAGCGAGACCCAGTACTTC. Protein sequence: CATNRDRSETQYF.

The chain combines TRBV14 with TRBJ1-3; weak D call: TRBD1 (5 bases). CDR3 length equals 16 residues. Germline V gene lookup returns CDR1 SGHDN and CDR2 FVKESK. Trimming removed 0 bases from V and 2 bases from J, with 11 bases in between. The chain's CDR3 is CASSQDGGTPGNTIYF. CDR3 sequence (DNA): TGTGCCAGCAGCCAAGATGGGGGGACGCCTGGAAACACCATATATTTT.

The rearrangement joins TRBV11-1 to TRBJ2-1; D call uncertain. There are 13 residues in the CDR3. With 8 bases removed from V and 6 bases from J, the gap between germline ends came to 14 bases. CDR1 is SGHAT, CDR2 FQDESV, per germline (reference sequence). CDR3 sequence reads: CASSPPGFNEQFF. The CDR3 bases are TGTGCCAGCTCCCCGCCAGGCTTCAATGAGCAGTTCTTC.

The J gene is TRBJ2-3, the V gene TRBV5-8, with 12 nucleotides matching TRBD2. V was pared by 0 bases and J by 2 bases, with 1 base of the junction left unmatched. The CDR3 has 16 residues. CDR1 is SGHTS and CDR2 is YDEGEE in the germline V gene. CDR3 DNA sequence: TGTGCCAGCAGCTTGGGGACTAGCGGGATCACAGATACGCAGTATTTT. This sequence encodes CASSLGTSGITDTQYF.

The rearrangement links TRBV30 to TRBJ1-2; no definite D call. Per the germline V gene, CDR1 is GTSNPN and CDR2 is SVGIG (reference sequence). CDR3 size: 13 residues. The germline V and J ends were trimmed by 5 bases and 9 bases, with 19 bases remaining between them. The CDR3 DNA follows: TGTGCCTGGTTTCGAAGGACCCCAGGTCGCTACACCTTC. It yields the protein CAWFRRTPGRYTF.

This chain joins TRBV7-2 and TRBJ2-7, with 11 bases fitting TRBD2. Germline assignment: CDR1 SGHTA and CDR2 FQGNSA. Unmatched junction bases numbered 5, after V lost 1 base and J lost 6 bases. CDR3 length: 15 amino acids. CDR3 sequence (DNA): TGTGCCAGCAGCTTAGAACTAGCGGGAGCGGGCGAGCAGTACTTC. Translation: CASSLELAGAGEQYF.

In regard to this clone: This same CDR3 is encoded by further DNA sequences in the sample. The V gene is TRBV7-2, the J gene TRBJ2-7, with 8 positions matching TRBD2. Trimming took 5 bases from V and 4 from J; bases not matched to a gene: 10. Germline V gives CDR1 SGHTA, CDR2 FQGNSA. The CDR3 consists of 15 residues. CDR3 loop: CASSLAGTSNYEQYF. Written as DNA, the CDR3 is TGTGCCAGCAGCCTTGCGGGGACTAGTAATTACGAGCAGTACTTC.

This clone was observed a handful of times. The chain combines TRBV5-6 with TRBJ2-7; 8 bases map to TRBD1. CDR3 size: 15 residues. J gave up 4 bases and V 3 bases, and 9 bases lay outside the gene matches. Looked up from germline, CDR1 is SGHDT and CDR2 is YYEEEE. For the CDR3, the DNA is TGTGCCAGCAGCTCCACCGGGACAGGAGATTACGAGCAGTACTTC. Translation: CASSSTGTGDYEQYF.

The genes are TRBV20-1 and TRBJ1-1, with D tentatively TRBD1 (5 bases). V was clipped by 3 bases and J by 3 bases, with 5 bases between them. The germline gives CDR1 DFQATT, CDR2 SNEGSKA (reference sequence). The CDR3 is 11 amino acids. The CDR3 sequence is CSARGHTEAFF. CDR3 bases: TGCAGTGCTAGGGGACACACTGAAGCTTTCTTT.

The chain uses TRBV15 and TRBJ2-3; 7 bases fit TRBD2. Germline-derived CDR1 and CDR2 are LNHNV and YYDKDF (reference sequence). Trimming removed 5 bases from V and 1 base from J; junction bases left unmatched: 12. This CDR3 is 17 amino acids long. CDR3 amino acids: CATSSRLAGWGTDTQYF. CDR3 in DNA: TGTGCCACCAGCTCCCGACTAGCCGGGTGGGGCACAGATACGCAGTATTTT.

V usage is TRBV28 and J usage is TRBJ2-7; D possibly uses TRBD1 or TRBD2 (6 bases each). This CDR3 comprises 13 residues. Trimming left V 10 bases short and J 3 bases short, with 16 bases between. Germline V gives CDR1 MDHEN, CDR2 SYDVKM. The CDR3 sequence is CATFPGGIYEQYF. As DNA, the CDR3 is TGTGCCACCTTCCCCGGGGGCATCTACGAGCAGTACTTC. The variable domain in full, completed from reference TRBV28 and TRBJ2-7, reads DVKVTQSSRYLVKRTGEKVFLECVQDMDHENMFWYRQDPGLGLRLIYFSYDVKMKEKGDIPEGYSVSREKKERFSLILESASTNQTSMYLCATFPGGIYEQYFGPGTRLTVT.

This clone was picked up one time. The rearrangement uses TRBV11-1 and TRBJ2-3; 11 nucleotides line up with TRBD2. This CDR3 is 16 amino acids long. The V gene end was trimmed by 5 bases and the J gene end by 5 bases; junction bases not matched to a gene: 9. Germline assignment: CDR1 SGHAT and CDR2 FQDESV (reference sequence). The CDR3 DNA sequence: TGTGCCAGCAGCGGCCGACTAGCGGGAAGGGTAGATACGCAGTATTTT. Encoded protein: CASSGRLAGRVDTQYF.

This chain joins TRBV10-3 and TRBJ2-1; the match to TRBD2 covers 12 bases. Trimming removed 4 bases from V and 7 bases from J; junction bases left unmatched: 8. CDR1 and CDR2 from the germline V gene are ENHRY and SYGVKD. The CDR3 length is 16 residues. CDR3 nucleotide sequence: TGTGCCATCAGTGTGATGACTAGCGGGAGTAAAAATGAGCAGTTCTTC. It is translated as CAISVMTSGSKNEQFF.

This clone has a handful of counts. CDR3 sequence: CASSTSVRDRAFNQPQHF. The CDR3 DNA reads TGTGCCAGCAGCACATCGGTCCGGGACAGGGCTTTCAATCAGCCCCAGCATTTT. This chain uses TRBV21-1 with TRBJ1-5; whether TRBD1, the table's D call, matches the DNA was not checked. TRBV21-1 is a known pseudogene. This CDR3 is 18 amino acids long.

This chain uses TRBV28 with TRBJ1-5; D perhaps matches TRBD1 (6 bases). The V and J ends lost 3 bases and 2 bases respectively, with 11 bases between them. Germline V gives CDR1 MDHEN, CDR2 SYDVKM. The CDR3 is made up of 15 amino acids. CDR3 in amino acids: CASSFLRQGNQPQHF. The CDR3 coding sequence is TGTGCCAGCAGTTTCCTTAGACAGGGCAATCAGCCCCAGCATTTT.

This clone was detected only a few times. For the CDR3, the DNA is TGTGCCAGCAGTGACTCCGGCGGGAGTGGTTCAGGGGAGCAGTTCTTC. It codes for CASSDSGGSGSGEQFF. The chain links TRBV6-4 to TRBJ2-1; TRBD2 aligns across 7 bases. The CDR3 totals 16 residues. Germline CDR1 is MRHNA and CDR2 is SNTAGT. V was clipped by 0 bases and J by 10 bases; unmatched bases: 12.

This chain links TRBV7-3 with TRBJ2-3, with D possibly TRBD1 on 5 matching bases. The CDR3 is 15 residues long. V lost 2 bases to trimming and J lost 5 bases, with 14 bases between them. Germline values: CDR1 SGHTA, CDR2 FQGTGA. CDR3 bases: TGTGCCAGCAGCTTAGGGGCCGACTGGGGAGATACGCAGTATTTT. Protein: CASSLGADWGDTQYF. Combining the CDR3 with reference TRBV7-3 and TRBJ2-3 gives the whole variable domain GAGVSQTPSNKVTEKGKYVELRCDPISGHTALYWYRQSLGQGPEFLIYFQGTGAADDSGLPNDRFFAVRPEGSVSTLKIQRTERGDSAVYLCASSLGADWGDTQYFGPGTRLTVL.

The chain uses TRBV30 and TRBJ2-2; weak D call: TRBD1 (6 bases). Germline CDR1 and CDR2: GTSNPN and SVGIG (reference sequence). Trimming took 3 bases from V and 0 from J, leaving 11 bases between them. This CDR3 is built from 15 residues. The CDR3 region is CAWSRQGSNTGELFF. The CDR3 bases are TGTGCCTGGAGCAGGCAGGGGTCGAACACCGGGGAGCTGTTTTTT.

This chain joins TRBV27 and TRBJ2-5, with TRBD1 identical over 7 bases. The CDR3 sequence is 15 residues long. The germline V gene encodes CDR1 MNHEY and CDR2 SMNVEV (reference sequence). Losses at the gene ends were 2 bases for V and 2 bases for J; bases not matched to a gene: 5. The CDR3 DNA reads TGTGCCAGCAGTTTAAGTAGGACAGGACAAGAGACCCAGTACTTC. Protein: CASSLSRTGQETQYF.

As for this clone: Other DNA sequences from this sample encode an identical CDR3 as well. The V gene is TRBV5-1, the J gene TRBJ2-3; 7 bases are shared with TRBD1. From germline, CDR1 is SGHRS and CDR2 YFSETQ. This CDR3 comprises 14 residues. The ends lost 3 bases at V and 1 base at J; junction bases unmatched: 2. The CDR3 coding sequence is TGCGCCAGCAGCTCCGGACAGGGCACAGATACGCAGTATTTT. Its protein is CASSSGQGTDTQYF.